This T cell receptor (beta chain) originates from a study of blood T cell repertoires in COVID-19. In the study overall: Researchers got acute and convalescent COVID-19 samples from the United States, Italy and Spain. Nucleic acid was either cDNA or gDNA, and it came from T cells, B-cell-depleted T cells, or PBMCs.

The CDR3 loop spans 15 amino acids. Germline assignment: CDR1 KGHSH and CDR2 LQKENI. V shed 2 bases and J shed 7 bases, with 18 bases lying between them. This clone appeared many times. Methods used by the authors: Reference gene primer amplification gave estimated nucleated cell counts. TCRdb keeps only in-frame clones here, not all; method: immunoSEQ multiplex PCR. V and J calls and clone size are given by that table; D and trimming were obtained from the DNA. The repertoire includes approximately 90,000 clones, roughly 80% of them detected once, and roughly a fifth sits in the top ten. This TCR was recovered from a woman older than 75 with acute or convalescent COVID-19. The sample consisted of peripheral blood. The J gene is TRBJ2-7, the V gene TRBV18, with D possibly TRBD2 on 6 matching bases. CDR3 loop: CASSPGGASVREQYF. The CDR3 DNA reads as TGTGCCAGCTCACCAGGTGGGGCTAGCGTGAGGGAGCAGTACTTC. Variable domain in full (rest from reference TRBV18 and TRBJ2-7): NAGVMQNPRHLVRRRGQEARLRCSPMKGHSHVYWYRQLPEEGLKFMVYLQKENIIDESGMPKERFSAEFPKEGPSILRIQQVVRGDSAAYFCASSPGGASVREQYFGPGTRLTVT.